Presented here are 3 T cell receptor beta chains from one specimen sequenced in a study of blood T cell repertoires in COVID-19. The data were produced by immunoSEQ multiplex PCR, yet TCRdb's version contains in-frame clones alone and is incomplete. The sample holds roughly 380,000 clones; 85% are singletons and the top ten take 3.6%. Sequencing was carried out using peripheral blood. Every receptor here comes from a woman aged 18-30 years with acute or convalescent COVID-19.

This chain connects TRBV29-1 to TRBJ1-2, with D hard to call. From germline, CDR1 is SQVTM and CDR2 ANQGSEA. Trimming took off 4 bases at V and 4 bases at J, with 10 bases between the two ends. The CDR3 sequence is 12 residues long. The CDR3 region is CSVAAGSYGYTF. DNA for the CDR3: TGCAGCGTTGCTGCAGGCAGCTATGGCTACACCTTC.

The chain recombines TRBV29-1 with TRBJ1-2, with no clear D. Trimming removed 7 bases from V and 8 bases from J, with 17 bases in between. This CDR3 has 12 amino acids. Germline CDR1 SQVTM, CDR2 ANQGSEA. In DNA, the CDR3 is TGCAGCGGCTGGCGGGTCAGCGGGGGCTACACCTTC. Its translation: CSGWRVSGGYTF.

The V call is TRBV24-1, the J call TRBJ2-3; D is undetermined. CDR1 is KGHDR and CDR2 is SFDVKD in the germline V gene. V was cut by 4 bases and J by 1 base, with 8 bases left in between. This CDR3 spans 14 amino acids. The CDR3 coding sequence is TGTGCCACCAGTGACCCGGTGGGCACAGATACGCAGTATTTT. It yields the protein CATSDPVGTDTQYF.